This entry concerns a single T cell receptor beta chain. These data originate in a study of blood T cell repertoires in COVID-19. Across the study: Samples taken during acute and convalescent COVID-19 were collected in the United States, Italy and Spain. The cDNA or gDNA used as material had been derived from T cells, B-cell-depleted T cells, or PBMCs.

Original methodology: Amplification of reference gene primers was used by the study to estimate nucleated cell counts. Repertoires were generated with immunoSEQ multiplex PCR, while TCRdb's copy carries only in-frame clones and drops some. V, J and clone size are taken as reported in that table, and D and trimming were inferred from the DNA itself. Of around 280,000 clones listed, about 90% are singletons. The CDR3 spans 16 residues. Germline loops: CDR1 LGHNA, CDR2 YSLEER. V lost 0 bases and J lost 5; bases outside the gene matches: 6. This TCR was recovered from a woman under 40 who had recovered from COVID-19. The chain combines TRBV4-3 with TRBJ2-7; 11 positions agree with TRBD1. The sequenced sample consisted of peripheral blood. The CDR3 DNA reads TGCGCCAGCAGCCAAGATCACGGGACAGGGGGGGACGAGCAGTACTTC. It yields the protein CASSQDHGTGGDEQYF.